Listed below are T cell receptor beta chains from one sample, sequenced in a study of CD8 T cells in ankylosing spondylitis. Using its own MiXCR run on the 5' RACE reads, TCRdb lists one record per CDR3 protein. The sample includes 150,000 to 200,000 distinct CDR3 sequences, roughly 11% of them seen just once. Sample: blood, either unsorted or a sorted T cell fraction (not recorded which). Receptors originate from a male donor with ankylosing spondylitis or in good health (not recorded which). Both conserved end residues are part of each CDR3. The order of the fields is J gene, V gene, clone size, D gene, CDR3 protein, CDR3 DNA. A D gene is named only where the DNA matches it firmly. A row's size may be missing; if present it is once, few, many or a size class.

J: TRBJ1-2
V: TRBV5-6
size: few
D: NA
CDR3: CASSLERSGNYGYTF
DNA: TGTGCCAGCAGCTTGGAACGTTCGGGGAACTATGGCTACACCTTC

J: TRBJ2-7
V: TRBV12-3/TRBV12-4
size: NA
D: NA
CDR3: CASSFRPYEQYF
DNA: TGTGCCAGCAGTTTCAGGCCATACGAGCAGTACTTC

J: TRBJ2-7
V: TRBV20-1
size: many
D: NA
CDR3: CSARDLRGSGYEQYF
DNA: TGCAGTGCTAGAGATCTACGGGGGTCCGGGTACGAGCAGTACTTC

J: TRBJ1-2
V: TRBV10-3
size: NA
D: NA
CDR3: CAISGDLEHQGYTF
DNA: TGTGCCATCAGTGGAGATCTGGAGCATCAAGGCTACACCTTC

J: TRBJ1-1
V: TRBV20-1
size: many
D: NA
CDR3: CSAIVKGGTEAFF
DNA: TGCAGTGCTATAGTGAAGGGAGGAACTGAAGCTTTCTTT

J: TRBJ1-1
V: TRBV5-1
size: many
D: NA
CDR3: CASSFLQTNTEAFF
DNA: TGCGCCAGCAGCTTTCTACAGACGAACACTGAAGCTTTCTTT

J: TRBJ1-3
V: TRBV7-8
size: NA
D: TRBD1
CDR3: CASSGTGSGVRGLGNTIYF
DNA: TGTGCCAGCAGCGGGACAGGGTCGGGGGTCCGGGGTCTTGGAAACACCATATATTTT

J: TRBJ2-3
V: TRBV20-1
size: NA
D: TRBD2
CDR3: CSVSPIWAGGPKDTQYF
DNA: TGCAGTGTTAGCCCCATATGGGCGGGAGGGCCTAAAGATACGCAGTATTTT

J: TRBJ1-5
V: TRBV20-1
size: many
D: NA
CDR3: CSASPTGRGNQPQHF
DNA: TGCAGTGCTAGTCCCACAGGAAGGGGCAATCAGCCCCAGCATTTT

J: TRBJ2-4
V: TRBV5-8
size: many
D: NA
CDR3: CASSLGQAGNIQYF
DNA: TGTGCCAGCAGCTTGGGACAGGCCGGAAACATTCAGTACTTC

J: TRBJ1-1
V: TRBV5-1
size: many
D: NA
CDR3: CASSSTAGAMNTEAFF
DNA: TGCGCCAGCAGCTCGACGGCAGGGGCAATGAACACTGAAGCTTTCTTT

J: TRBJ2-2
V: TRBV20-1
size: many
D: NA
CDR3: CSAPDPLGKGTGELFF
DNA: TGCAGTGCTCCAGATCCTTTAGGGAAAGGCACCGGGGAGCTGTTTTTT

J: TRBJ2-1
V: TRBV6-2/TRBV6-3
size: many
D: TRBD2
CDR3: CASNAKRGYNEQFF
DNA: TGTGCCAGCAATGCTAAGCGGGGTTACAATGAGCAGTTCTTC

J: TRBJ1-3
V: TRBV5-1
size: many
D: NA
CDR3: CASSRDTDSGNTIYF
DNA: TGCGCCAGCAGCCGGGACACCGACTCTGGAAACACCATATATTTT

J: TRBJ2-1
V: TRBV7-9
size: few
D: TRBD1
CDR3: CASSPGPGTENNEQFF
DNA: TGTGCCAGCAGCCCCGGACCCGGGACAGAGAACAATGAGCAGTTCTTC

J: TRBJ2-5
V: TRBV20-1
size: many
D: TRBD2
CDR3: CSARDLREGFETQYF
DNA: TGCAGTGCTAGAGATTTGCGGGAGGGCTTTGAGACCCAGTACTTC

J: TRBJ1-4
V: TRBV25-1
size: many
D: NA
CDR3: CASGRGRSVGIGNEKLFF
DNA: TGTGCCAGCGGTCGAGGGCGCTCGGTCGGAATTGGTAATGAAAAACTGTTTTTT

J: TRBJ2-7
V: TRBV4-3
size: many
D: NA
CDR3: CASSQARRYEQYF
DNA: TGCGCCAGCAGCCAAGCCAGACGCTACGAGCAGTACTTC